The sequence of this T cell receptor (beta chain) was determined in a study of T cell repertoires in cytomegalovirus infection. As for the study in general: Public TCR beta signatures marked donors with CMV infection and the matching HLA.

General study findings and limits: Cumulative frequency of public TCR beta families picked out carriers of CMV plus the relevant HLA. What dominated the ex vivo response were HLA-C-restricted CMV-specific TCR beta clonotypes.

One entry per CDR3 protein, called by TCRdb with MiXCR from the reads. The data hold roughly 280,000 distinct CDR3 sequences, with about an eighth observed a single time. The CDR3 runs to 15 residues. V lost 3 bases to trimming and J lost 7 bases; unmatched junction nucleotides: 12. Germline loops: CDR1 DFQATT, CDR2 SNEGSKA (reference sequence). In this sample, this clonotype turned up many times. The target antigen is unknown. Sequencing was performed on PBMCs. The source of this sequence is a human donor in good health (CMV status not recorded). Some clones in this sample may be carry-over from other donors' samples. This rearrangement joins TRBV20-1 to TRBJ2-4; 7 nucleotides agree with TRBD2. This chain's CDR3 is CSASNNAGRANIQYF. The CDR3 DNA reads TGCAGTGCTAGTAATAACGCAGGGAGGGCGAACATTCAGTACTTC.